This TCR beta chain was documented in a study of PD-1 blockade in mismatch repair-deficient tumors. The CDR3 totals 16 residues. The V and J ends lost 2 bases and 8 bases, in that order; junction bases with no gene match: 14. The germline V gene encodes CDR1 MNHNS and CDR2 SASEGT. Method: immunoSEQ multiplex PCR; TCRdb's copy keeps in-frame clones and lacks some. Among about 22,000 clones listed, 80% to 90% were seen once. The chain recombines TRBV6-1 with TRBJ2-5; 7 nucleotides match TRBD1. The clonotype originates from an adult with mismatch repair-deficient cancer. The sequencing used peripheral blood, collected 2 weeks after starting pembrolizumab. The CDR3 DNA follows: TGTGCCAGCAGTGAAATTCCCGGGACAGACCAAGGAACCCAGTACTTC. Amino acid sequence: CASSEIPGTDQGTQYF.